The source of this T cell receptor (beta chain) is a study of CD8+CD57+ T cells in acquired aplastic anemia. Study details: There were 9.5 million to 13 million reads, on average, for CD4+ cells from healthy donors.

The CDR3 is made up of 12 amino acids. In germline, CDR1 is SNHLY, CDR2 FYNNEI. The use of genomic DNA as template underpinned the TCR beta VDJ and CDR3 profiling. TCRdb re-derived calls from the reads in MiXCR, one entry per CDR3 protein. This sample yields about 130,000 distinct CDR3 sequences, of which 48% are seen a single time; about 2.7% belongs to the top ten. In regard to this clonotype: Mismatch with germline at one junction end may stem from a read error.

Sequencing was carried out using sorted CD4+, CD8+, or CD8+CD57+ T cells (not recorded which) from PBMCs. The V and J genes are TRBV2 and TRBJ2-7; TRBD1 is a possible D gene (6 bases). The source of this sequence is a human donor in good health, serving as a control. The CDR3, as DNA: TGTGCCAGCAGGGATCCCGGACAGAGTCCAGACTTC. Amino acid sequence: CASRDPGQSPDF.